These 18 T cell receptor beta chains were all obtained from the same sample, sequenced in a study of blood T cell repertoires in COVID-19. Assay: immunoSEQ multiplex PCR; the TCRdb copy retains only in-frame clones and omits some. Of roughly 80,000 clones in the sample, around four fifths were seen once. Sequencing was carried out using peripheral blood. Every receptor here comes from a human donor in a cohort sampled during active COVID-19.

The CDR3 DNA sequence: TGTGCCAGTAGTAGCAGGGGGAGTCAGCCCCAGCATTTT. Amino acids: CASSSRGSQPQHF. V and J are TRBV19 and TRBJ1-5; 7 nucleotides agree with TRBD1. Germline V gene lookup returns CDR1 LNHDA and CDR2 SQIVND (reference sequence). After removal of 4 bases from V and 6 bases from J, the junction contained 3 bases not matched to a gene. This CDR3 region has 13 residues. The full variable domain, with the rest looked up from reference TRBV19 and TRBJ1-5, is DGGITQSPKYLFRKEGQNVTLSCEQNLNHDAMYWYRQDPGQGLRLIYYSQIVNDFQKGDIAEGYSVSREKKESFPLTVTSAQKNPTAFYLCASSSRGSQPQHFGDGTRLSIL.

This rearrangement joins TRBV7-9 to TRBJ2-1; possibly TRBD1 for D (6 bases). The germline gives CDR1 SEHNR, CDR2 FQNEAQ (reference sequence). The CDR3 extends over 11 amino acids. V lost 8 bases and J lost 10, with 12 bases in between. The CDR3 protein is CASGGPTEQFF. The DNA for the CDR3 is TGTGCCAGCGGGGGCCCTACGGAGCAGTTCTTC.

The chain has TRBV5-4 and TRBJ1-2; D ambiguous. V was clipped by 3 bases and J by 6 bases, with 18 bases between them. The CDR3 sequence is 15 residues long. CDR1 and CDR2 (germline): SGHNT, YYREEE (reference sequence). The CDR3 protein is CASSSREDGYHGYTF. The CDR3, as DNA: TGTGCCAGCAGCTCTCGTGAGGATGGCTACCATGGCTACACCTTC.

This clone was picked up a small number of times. Written as DNA, the CDR3 is TGTGCCAGCAGTTTATTAGGACAGAGTAATGAAAAACTGTTTTTT. It codes for CASSLLGQSNEKLFF. This chain joins TRBV27 and TRBJ1-4; a possible D gene is TRBD1 (6 bases). V was clipped by 1 base and J by 4 bases, with 10 bases between them. Germline V gene lookup returns CDR1 MNHEY and CDR2 SMNVEV (reference sequence). The CDR3 is made up of 15 amino acids.

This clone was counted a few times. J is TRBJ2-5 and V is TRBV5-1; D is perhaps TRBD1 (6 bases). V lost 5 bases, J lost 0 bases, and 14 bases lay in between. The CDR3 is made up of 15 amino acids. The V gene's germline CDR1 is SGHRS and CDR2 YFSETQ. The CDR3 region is CASRNQGSHQETQYF. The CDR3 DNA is TGCGCCAGCAGAAACCAGGGGTCCCACCAAGAGACCCAGTACTTC.

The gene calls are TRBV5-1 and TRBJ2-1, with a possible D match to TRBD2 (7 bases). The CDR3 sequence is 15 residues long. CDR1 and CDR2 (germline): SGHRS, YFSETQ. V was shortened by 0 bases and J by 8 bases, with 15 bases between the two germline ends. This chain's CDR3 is CASSLEGGGRYEQFF. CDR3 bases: TGCGCCAGCAGCTTGGAGGGAGGGGGTAGATATGAGCAGTTCTTC.

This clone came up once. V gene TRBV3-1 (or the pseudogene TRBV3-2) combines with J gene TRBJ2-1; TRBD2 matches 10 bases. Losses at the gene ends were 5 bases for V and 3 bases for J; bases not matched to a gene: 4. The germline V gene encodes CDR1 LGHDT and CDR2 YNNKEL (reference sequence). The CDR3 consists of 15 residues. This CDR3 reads CASSLAGGLYNEQFF. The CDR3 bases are TGTGCCAGCAGCTTAGCGGGGGGCCTCTACAATGAGCAGTTCTTC.

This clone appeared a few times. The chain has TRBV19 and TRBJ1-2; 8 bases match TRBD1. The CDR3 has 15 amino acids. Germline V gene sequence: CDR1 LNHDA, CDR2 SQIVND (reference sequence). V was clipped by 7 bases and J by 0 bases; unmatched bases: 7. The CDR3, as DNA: TGTGCCAGTACTCCCCGGGACAGGTCTAACTATGGCTACACCTTC. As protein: CASTPRDRSNYGYTF. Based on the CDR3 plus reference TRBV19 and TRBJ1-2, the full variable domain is DGGITQSPKYLFRKEGQNVTLSCEQNLNHDAMYWYRQDPGQGLRLIYYSQIVNDFQKGDIAEGYSVSREKKESFPLTVTSAQKNPTAFYLCASTPRDRSNYGYTFGSGTRLTVV.

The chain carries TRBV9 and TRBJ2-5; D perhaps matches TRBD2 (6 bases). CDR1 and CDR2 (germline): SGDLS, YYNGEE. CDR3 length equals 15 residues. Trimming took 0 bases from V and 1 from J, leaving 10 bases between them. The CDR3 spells CASSVVGGTQETQYF. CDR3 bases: TGTGCCAGCAGCGTAGTGGGCGGGACCCAAGAGACCCAGTACTTC.

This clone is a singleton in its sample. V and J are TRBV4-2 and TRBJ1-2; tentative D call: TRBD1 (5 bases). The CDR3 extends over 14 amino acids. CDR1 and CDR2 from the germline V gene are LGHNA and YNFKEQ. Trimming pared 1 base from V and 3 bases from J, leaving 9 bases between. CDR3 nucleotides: TGTGCCAGCAGCCAAGTTGCGGGGGACTATGGCTACACCTTC. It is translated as CASSQVAGDYGYTF.

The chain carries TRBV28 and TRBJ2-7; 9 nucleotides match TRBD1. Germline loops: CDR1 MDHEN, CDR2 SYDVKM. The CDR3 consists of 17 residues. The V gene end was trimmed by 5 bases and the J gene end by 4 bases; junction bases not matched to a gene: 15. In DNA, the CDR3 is TGTGCCAGCAGTCATGAAAAGGGACAGGGCTCTTCTTACGAGCAGTACTTC. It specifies CASSHEKGQGSSYEQYF.

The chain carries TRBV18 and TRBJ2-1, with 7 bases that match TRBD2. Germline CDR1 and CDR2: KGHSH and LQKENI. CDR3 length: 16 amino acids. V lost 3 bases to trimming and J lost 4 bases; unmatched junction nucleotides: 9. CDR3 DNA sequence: TGTGCCAGCTCACCCCGTTCGGCGGGGGAGTACAATGAGCAGTTCTTC. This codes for CASSPRSAGEYNEQFF. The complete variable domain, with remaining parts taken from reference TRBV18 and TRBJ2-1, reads NAGVMQNPRHLVRRRGQEARLRCSPMKGHSHVYWYRQLPEEGLKFMVYLQKENIIDESGMPKERFSAEFPKEGPSILRIQQVVRGDSAAYFCASSPRSAGEYNEQFFGPGTRLTVL.

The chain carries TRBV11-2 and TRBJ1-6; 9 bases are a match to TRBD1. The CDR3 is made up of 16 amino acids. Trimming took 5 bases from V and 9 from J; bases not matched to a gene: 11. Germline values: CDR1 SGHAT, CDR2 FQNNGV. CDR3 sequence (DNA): TGTGCCAGCAGCCCGAACAGGGGGCCCCGTGGTTCACCCCTCCACTTT. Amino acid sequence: CASSPNRGPRGSPLHF.

CDR3 residues: CASSQVGLAGAGETQYF. In nucleotides, the CDR3 is TGCGCCAGCAGCCAAGTGGGACTAGCGGGGGCTGGAGAGACCCAGTACTTC. The rearrangement joins TRBV4-1 to TRBJ2-5; 14 positions match TRBD2. CDR1 is MGHRA, CDR2 YSYEKL, per germline. The CDR3 runs 17 residues. J gave up 4 bases and V 1 base, and 5 bases lay outside the gene matches.

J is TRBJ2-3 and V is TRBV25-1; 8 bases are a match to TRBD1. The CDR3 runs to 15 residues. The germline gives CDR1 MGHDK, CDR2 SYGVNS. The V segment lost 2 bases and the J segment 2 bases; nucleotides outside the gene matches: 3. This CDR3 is CASSERTGHTDTQYF. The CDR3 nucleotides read TGTGCCAGCAGTGAACGGACAGGGCACACAGATACGCAGTATTTT.

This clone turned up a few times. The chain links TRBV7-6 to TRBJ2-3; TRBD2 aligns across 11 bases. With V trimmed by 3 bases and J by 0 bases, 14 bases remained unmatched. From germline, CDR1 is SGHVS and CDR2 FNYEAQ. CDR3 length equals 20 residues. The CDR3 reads CASSFDILAGGVSSTDTQYF. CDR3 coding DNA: TGTGCCAGCAGCTTCGACATTCTAGCGGGAGGCGTCTCTAGCACAGATACGCAGTATTTT.

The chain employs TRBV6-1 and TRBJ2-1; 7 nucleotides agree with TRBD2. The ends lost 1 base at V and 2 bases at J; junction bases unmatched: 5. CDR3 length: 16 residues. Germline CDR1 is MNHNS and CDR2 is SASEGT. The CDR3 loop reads CASSEGLAGPYNEQFF. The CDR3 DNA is TGTGCCAGCAGTGAAGGACTAGCCGGACCCTACAATGAGCAGTTCTTC.

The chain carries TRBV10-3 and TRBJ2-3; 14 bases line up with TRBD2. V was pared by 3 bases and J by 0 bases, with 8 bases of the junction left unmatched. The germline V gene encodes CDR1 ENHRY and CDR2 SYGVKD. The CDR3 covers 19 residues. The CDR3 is CAISDVRTSGRTSTDTQYF. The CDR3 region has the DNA TGTGCCATCAGTGATGTCAGGACTAGCGGGAGGACGAGCACAGATACGCAGTATTTT.